This TCR beta chain was captured in a study of tumor-infiltrating lymphocytes in localized non-small cell lung cancer (dated by TCRdb to the early 2020s). About the investigation overall: The cohort included patients whose samples were collected after neoadjuvant chemotherapy, as well as both smokers and never-smokers and several histologies. The overall ICON cohort comprised fewer than 170 surgical patients with localized non-small cell lung cancer whose tumors were resected. A total of 45 to 60 patients were part of the paired comparison of immunoSEQ T-cell fraction between tumor and uninvolved lung. From each patient came resected tumor tissue plus uninvolved lung tissue from that same patient, and the uninvolved lung tissue was described as non-adjacent to the tumor. Alongside flow cytometry, multiplex immunofluorescence, RNA-seq, exome sequencing and proteomics, TCR sequencing was applied to the same patients as one of several integrated assays.

Findings and caveats that apply to the study as a whole: Recurrence-free survival showed no association with tumor T-cell fraction from TCR sequencing (p = 0.61). TCR-derived T-cell fraction did not differ between the flow cytometry-defined immunotypes IM1 (good prognosis) and IM2 (poor prognosis). Because different assays used different pieces of the same tissue, technical variation could not be distinguished from intratumor heterogeneity. Higher T cell infiltration in tumors than in uninvolved lung tissue was supported by TCRbeta sequencing, consistent with immunofluorescence CD3 counts. Assay coverage differed among patients according to how much tissue was available, so only a subset of the cohort had TCR sequencing.

Enrollment in ICON was initiated in the first half of 2016, and the last patient was enrolled in 2018. A subcohort of roughly 71 patients provided fresh tumor and matched uninvolved tissue for in-depth immune analyses, with TCR sequencing among those analyses. TCR sequencing was performed on DNA isolated from bulk tissue, without cell sorting. In regard to this clone: Its antigen is currently not known. Nothing much larger sits one base from this clone, and base qualities are not available.

The CDR3 contains 15 residues, cysteine and phenylalanine counted. The retained sequence is limited to the CDR3, 45 bases, with the frame set at the first base. Based on the germline V gene (reference sequence), the CDR1 and CDR2 sequences are MNHEY and SMNVEV. The junction carries 13 bases between V and J, which are trimmed by 5 bases and 2 bases respectively. The T-cell fraction in tumor and uninvolved lung tissue was provided by TCR sequencing with the immunoSEQ assay. The original pipeline was this. For survival analysis, patients were split into high (upper tertile) and low (lower two tertiles) T-cell fraction groups and compared by log-rank test. Paired tumor versus uninvolved lung differences in T-cell fraction were tested with a signed-rank test. Here the immuneACCESS table is served through TCRdb, limited to in-frame sequences with V and J called. Missing clones are a known gap in these copies; in checked studies unresolved V genes cover under half, and the rest lacks a known reason. V and J calls and clone size come straight from that table; D and trimming were deduced from the DNA. This sample is represented by about 15,000 clones; about three quarters of them were singletons. The ten largest clones take up 4.5% to 7.5% of the sample.

Recombination joined TRBV27 with TRBJ1-5; a tentative D call is TRBD1 (6 bases match). The receptor was derived from a human donor with non-small cell lung cancer. Sequenced input: lung tumor tissue. The encoded CDR3 is CASSTLQGGNQPQHF. The nucleotide sequence reads TGTGCCAGCAGTACCCTACAGGGAGGCAATCAGCCCCAGCATTTT.